The 22 T cell receptor beta chains presented below share a single source sample, sequenced in a study of OX40 agonist ivuxolimab in advanced cancers. Assay: immunoSEQ multiplex PCR; the TCRdb copy retains only in-frame clones and omits some. Altogether roughly 87,000 clones are present, roughly 89% being singletons, with the ten largest covering 8.4%. This specimen was CD4+ or CD8+ T cells sorted from blood, taken in a trial of the OX40 agonist ivuxolimab. The receptors originated from an adult with an advanced solid tumor such as melanoma, head and neck, liver or kidney cancer.

The sample holds a few counts of this clone. The rearrangement joins TRBV6-5 to TRBJ2-2; 8 positions agree with TRBD2. The V and J ends lost 4 bases and 6 bases, in that order; junction bases with no gene match: 7. The CDR3 consists of 15 residues. CDR1 and CDR2 from the germline V gene are MNHEY and SVGAGI. The CDR3 loop is CASSWGGGMSGELFF. The CDR3 DNA reads TGTGCCAGCAGTTGGGGCGGGGGGATGTCCGGGGAGCTGTTTTTT.

The chain links TRBV4-1 to TRBJ2-1, with TRBD2 matching over 16 bases. CDR3 length: 19 amino acids. Trimming cost V 3 bases and J 8 bases; bases outside gene matches: 13. Germline V lookup: CDR1 MGHRA, CDR2 YSYEKL. CDR3 DNA sequence: TGCGCCAGCAGCCATCCCGGGACTAGCGGGAGGGGCCGAACAGATGAGCAGTTCTTC. Protein: CASSHPGTSGRGRTDEQFF.

The J gene is TRBJ2-4, the V gene TRBV9; D is unresolved. Trimming shortened V by 0 bases and J by 7 bases, and 5 bases separated the two germline ends. Germline V CDR1 and CDR2: SGDLS, YYNGEE. The CDR3 is 12 amino acids. The CDR3 DNA is TGTGCCAGCAGCGTAGGGGATAACATTCAGTACTTC. Protein product: CASSVGDNIQYF. Full variable domain (remainder filled in from reference TRBV9 and TRBJ2-4): DSGVTQTPKHLITATGQRVTLRCSPRSGDLSVYWYQQSLDQGLQFLIQYYNGEERAKGNILERFSAQQFPDLHSELNLSSLELGDSALYFCASSVGDNIQYFGAGTRLSVL.

CDR3 nucleotides: TGTGCCAGCAGTGATTCCCGGCAGATGAACACTGAAGCTTTCTTT. Its translation: CASSDSRQMNTEAFF. This chain joins TRBV2 and TRBJ1-1; D is undetermined. Trimming cost V 3 bases and J 0 bases, with 11 bases left between them. CDR1 is SNHLY, CDR2 FYNNEI, per germline. The CDR3 is 15 amino acids.

V and J are TRBV30 and TRBJ2-5; no clear D. CDR1 is GTSNPN and CDR2 is SVGIG in the germline V gene (reference sequence). CDR3 length: 12 residues. The V end lost 3 bases, the J end lost 5 bases, and 10 bases lay between the germline ends. The CDR3 region is CAWSAFGETQYF. DNA for the CDR3: TGTGCCTGGAGCGCTTTCGGGGAGACCCAGTACTTC. Variable domain in full (rest from reference TRBV30 and TRBJ2-5): SQTIHQWPATLVQPVGSPLSLECTVEGTSNPNLYWYRQAAGRGLQLLFYSVGIGQISSEVPQNLSASRPQDRQFILSSKKLLLSDSGFYLCAWSAFGETQYFGPGTRLLVL.

V usage is TRBV9 and J usage is TRBJ2-7; tentative D call: TRBD1 (6 bases). CDR3 length: 15 residues. The V gene's germline CDR1 is SGDLS and CDR2 YYNGEE. Trimming removed 3 bases at V and 0 bases at J, with 13 bases between. CDR3 sequence reads: CASSGTGMFSYEQYF. DNA for the CDR3: TGTGCCAGCAGCGGCACAGGGATGTTCTCCTACGAGCAGTACTTC.

This clone was recorded only once. The rearrangement joins TRBV9 to TRBJ1-3; 7 bases match TRBD1. This CDR3 is built from 15 residues. The V and J ends lost 0 bases and 2 bases, in that order; junction bases with no gene match: 2. The V gene's germline CDR1 is SGDLS and CDR2 YYNGEE. The CDR3 spells CASSVAGGAGNTIYF. The DNA for the CDR3 is TGTGCCAGCAGCGTAGCAGGGGGAGCTGGAAACACCATATATTTT.

V usage is TRBV28 and J usage is TRBJ2-6, with 7 positions matching TRBD1. Germline CDR1 MDHEN, CDR2 SYDVKM. The CDR3 is 19 residues long. V was clipped by 5 bases and J by 1 base; unmatched bases: 14. DNA of the CDR3: TGTGCCAGCAGTAGGCCCTACAGGGGAGTCGGGTCTGGGGCCAACGTCCTGACTTTC. Its protein product is CASSRPYRGVGSGANVLTF.

The rearrangement uses TRBV27 and TRBJ2-1; a possible D gene is TRBD2 (6 bases). Per the germline V gene, CDR1 is MNHEY and CDR2 is SMNVEV (reference sequence). The CDR3 consists of 16 residues. The V end was cut by 6 bases, the J end by 4 bases, with 19 bases between. The DNA for the CDR3 is TGTGCCAGCAGACCCGTAGGGACTCAATCTTACAATGAGCAGTTCTTC. As protein: CASRPVGTQSYNEQFF.

This chain connects TRBV6-5 to TRBJ2-3; the match to TRBD1 covers 7 bases. This CDR3 has 14 residues. J was trimmed by 3 bases and V by 6 bases; bases with no gene match: 6. Germline values: CDR1 MNHEY, CDR2 SVGAGI. The chain's CDR3 is CASSPRQGTDTQYF. The CDR3 nucleotides are TGTGCCAGCAGCCCCCGACAGGGAACAGATACGCAGTATTTT.

The chain couples TRBV9 to TRBJ2-1, with TRBD2 identical over 7 bases. The CDR3 has 16 residues. Germline values: CDR1 SGDLS, CDR2 YYNGEE. Trimming removed 4 bases from V and 8 bases from J; junction bases left unmatched: 15. This CDR3 is CASSISGGGPMDEQFF. DNA for the CDR3: TGTGCCAGCAGCATTAGTGGGGGAGGGCCCATGGATGAGCAGTTCTTC.

The CDR3 DNA sequence: TGTGCCAGTAGTATCCATGGACAGGGGAACTATGGCTACACCTTC. This gives the protein CASSIHGQGNYGYTF. J is TRBJ1-2 and V is TRBV19, with 9 bases identical to TRBD1. The CDR3 has 15 residues. CDR1 is LNHDA, CDR2 SQIVND, per germline (reference sequence). Trimming took 3 bases from V and 2 from J; bases not matched to a gene: 4.

This chain uses TRBV6-1 with TRBJ2-1, with 9 bases aligning to TRBD2. CDR1 is MNHNS, CDR2 SASEGT, per germline. The ends lost 2 bases at V and 8 bases at J; junction bases unmatched: 7. CDR3 length: 15 residues. CDR3 amino acids: CASSEWGGGAYEQFF. CDR3 DNA: TGTGCCAGCAGTGAATGGGGCGGGGGGGCCTATGAGCAGTTCTTC.

This clone was detected only once. The V gene is TRBV27, the J gene TRBJ2-1; D remains ambiguous. Trimming removed 7 bases from V and 1 base from J, with 5 bases in between. The V gene's germline CDR1 is MNHEY and CDR2 SMNVEV (reference sequence). The CDR3 has 12 amino acids. The CDR3 loop is CASIGSYNEQFF. In DNA form, the CDR3 reads TGTGCCAGCATCGGGTCCTACAATGAGCAGTTCTTC.

V usage is TRBV9 and J usage is TRBJ2-6, with D possibly being TRBD2 (5 bases). The CDR3 covers 18 residues. V lost 4 bases to trimming and J lost 0 bases, with 17 bases between them. Germline CDR1 reads SGDLS; CDR2 reads YYNGEE. CDR3 protein: CASSPSGNPGSGANVLTF. DNA for the CDR3: TGTGCCAGCAGCCCTTCGGGAAACCCTGGCTCTGGGGCCAACGTCCTGACTTTC.

The chain recombines TRBV4-3 with TRBJ1-1, with a weak D call TRBD1 (6 bases). The V end was cut by 4 bases, the J end by 5 bases, with 26 bases between. Germline CDR1 reads LGHNA; CDR2 reads YSLEER. This CDR3 contains 18 residues. This chain's CDR3 is CASSPAQDLWGRDTEAFF. In nucleotides, the CDR3 is TGCGCCAGCAGCCCAGCCCAAGATTTGTGGGGGCGGGATACTGAAGCTTTCTTT.

The chain uses TRBV30 and TRBJ1-1; 11 positions agree with TRBD1. The V gene's germline CDR1 is GTSNPN and CDR2 SVGIG (reference sequence). J lost 4 bases, V lost 3 bases, and 7 bases had no gene match. There are 15 residues in the CDR3. CDR3 DNA: TGTGCCTGGAGCTCCGGGACAGGGGGGAGCACTGAAGCTTTCTTT. Amino acid sequence: CAWSSGTGGSTEAFF.

This chain uses TRBV9 with TRBJ2-3; D is perhaps TRBD2 (7 bases). V was clipped by 3 bases and J by 2 bases, with 13 bases between them. CDR1 and CDR2 from the germline V gene are SGDLS and YYNGEE. The CDR3 runs to 15 residues. Written as DNA, the CDR3 is TGTGCCAGCAGCGAATTAGGGGGGGACACAGATACGCAGTATTTT. Its protein product is CASSELGGDTDTQYF.

The J gene is TRBJ2-1, the V gene TRBV5-1; D unresolved. Trimming took off 0 bases at V and 0 bases at J, with 4 bases between the two ends. The CDR3 is made up of 14 amino acids. The V gene's germline CDR1 is SGHRS and CDR2 YFSETQ. The CDR3 DNA is TGCGCCAGCAGCTTGGATAGCTCCTACAATGAGCAGTTCTTC. This gives the protein CASSLDSSYNEQFF.

J is TRBJ1-2 and V is TRBV6-5; 8 bases match TRBD1. The CDR3 is made up of 14 amino acids. V lost 4 bases and J lost 8; bases outside the gene matches: 9. The germline V gene encodes CDR1 MNHEY and CDR2 SVGAGI. CDR3 sequence (DNA): TGTGCCAGCAGTTTCTCAGGGGGCCTTAAGGGCTACACCTTC. It yields the protein CASSFSGGLKGYTF.

The chain couples TRBV7-2 to TRBJ2-3; 11 nucleotides align to TRBD1. CDR1 is SGHTA and CDR2 is FQGNSA in the germline V gene. The CDR3 covers 15 residues. V trimming: 6 bases; J trimming: 4 bases; junction bases outside the gene matches: 6. The chain's CDR3 is CASSQGTGGPDTQYF. Written as DNA, the CDR3 is TGTGCCAGCAGTCAAGGGACAGGGGGTCCAGATACGCAGTATTTT.

In this sample, this clone turned up a few times. V is TRBV28 and J is TRBJ1-1; D is ambiguous. The CDR3 runs to 15 residues. V was trimmed by 1 base and J by 0 bases, leaving 9 bases between them. Germline V gene sequence: CDR1 MDHEN, CDR2 SYDVKM. For the CDR3, the DNA is TGTGCCAGCAGTTTATTCCCAGGTCTGAACACTGAAGCTTTCTTT. This translates into CASSLFPGLNTEAFF.